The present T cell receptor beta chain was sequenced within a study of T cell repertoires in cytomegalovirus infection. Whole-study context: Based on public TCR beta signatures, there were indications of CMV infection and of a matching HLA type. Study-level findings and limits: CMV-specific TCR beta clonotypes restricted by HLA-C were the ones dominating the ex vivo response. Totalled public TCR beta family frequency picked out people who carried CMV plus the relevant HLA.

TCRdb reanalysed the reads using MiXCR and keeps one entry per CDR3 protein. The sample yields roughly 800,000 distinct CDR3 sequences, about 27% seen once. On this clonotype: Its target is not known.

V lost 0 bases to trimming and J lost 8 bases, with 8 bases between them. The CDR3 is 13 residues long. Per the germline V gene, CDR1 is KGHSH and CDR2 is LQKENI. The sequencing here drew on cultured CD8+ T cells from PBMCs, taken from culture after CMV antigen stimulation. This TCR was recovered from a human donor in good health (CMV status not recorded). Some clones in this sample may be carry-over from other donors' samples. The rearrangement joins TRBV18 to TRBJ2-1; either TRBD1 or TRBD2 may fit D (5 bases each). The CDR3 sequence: CASSPPMGDEQFF. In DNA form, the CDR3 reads TGTGCCAGCTCACCACCGATGGGGGATGAGCAGTTCTTC.